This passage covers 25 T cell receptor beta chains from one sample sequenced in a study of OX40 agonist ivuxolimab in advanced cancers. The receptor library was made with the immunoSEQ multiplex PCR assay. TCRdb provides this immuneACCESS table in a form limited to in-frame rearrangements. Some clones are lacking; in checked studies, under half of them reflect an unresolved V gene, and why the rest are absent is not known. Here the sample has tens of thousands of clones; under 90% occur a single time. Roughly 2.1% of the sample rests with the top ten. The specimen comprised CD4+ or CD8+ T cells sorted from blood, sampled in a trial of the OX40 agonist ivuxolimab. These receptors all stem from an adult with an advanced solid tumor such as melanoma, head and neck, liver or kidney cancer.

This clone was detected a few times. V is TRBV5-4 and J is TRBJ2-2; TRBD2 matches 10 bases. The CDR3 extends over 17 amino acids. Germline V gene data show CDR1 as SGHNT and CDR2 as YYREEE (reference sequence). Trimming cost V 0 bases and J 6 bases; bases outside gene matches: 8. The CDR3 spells CASSLGGASGSPGELFF. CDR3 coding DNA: TGTGCCAGCAGCTTGGGGGGTGCTAGCGGGAGTCCCGGGGAGCTGTTTTTT.

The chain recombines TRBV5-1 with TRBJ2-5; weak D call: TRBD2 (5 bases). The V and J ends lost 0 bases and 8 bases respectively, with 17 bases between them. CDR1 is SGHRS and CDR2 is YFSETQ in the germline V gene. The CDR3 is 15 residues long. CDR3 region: CASSLEVGVLSTQYF. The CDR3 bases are TGCGCCAGCAGCTTGGAGGTGGGAGTCTTGTCTACCCAGTACTTC.

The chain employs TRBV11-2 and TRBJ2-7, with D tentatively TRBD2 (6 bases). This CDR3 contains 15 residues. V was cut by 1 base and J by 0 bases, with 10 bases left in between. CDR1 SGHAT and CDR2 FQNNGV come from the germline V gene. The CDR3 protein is CASSLVAGSSYEQYF. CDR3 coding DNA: TGTGCCAGCAGCTTAGTGGCGGGGAGCTCCTACGAGCAGTACTTC.

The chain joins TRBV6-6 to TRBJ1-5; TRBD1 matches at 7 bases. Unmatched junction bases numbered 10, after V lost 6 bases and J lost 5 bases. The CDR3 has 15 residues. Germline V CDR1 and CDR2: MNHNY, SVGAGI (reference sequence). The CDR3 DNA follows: TGTGCCAGCAGCCGGGACAGCGGACAAGATCAGCCCCAGCATTTT. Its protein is CASSRDSGQDQPQHF.

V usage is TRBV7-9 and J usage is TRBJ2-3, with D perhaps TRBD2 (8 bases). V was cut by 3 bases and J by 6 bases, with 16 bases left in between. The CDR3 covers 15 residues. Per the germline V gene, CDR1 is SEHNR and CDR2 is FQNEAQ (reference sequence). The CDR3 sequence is CASSFTSGGGDTQYF. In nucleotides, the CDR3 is TGTGCCAGCAGCTTCACTAGCGGAGGGGGCGATACGCAGTATTTT.

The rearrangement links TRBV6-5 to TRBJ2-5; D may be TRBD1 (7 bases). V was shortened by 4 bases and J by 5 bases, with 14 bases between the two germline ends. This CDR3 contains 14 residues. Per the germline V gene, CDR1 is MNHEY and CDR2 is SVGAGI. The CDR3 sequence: CASSWQGGLETQYF. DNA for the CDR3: TGTGCCAGCAGTTGGCAGGGGGGTTTGGAGACCCAGTACTTC.

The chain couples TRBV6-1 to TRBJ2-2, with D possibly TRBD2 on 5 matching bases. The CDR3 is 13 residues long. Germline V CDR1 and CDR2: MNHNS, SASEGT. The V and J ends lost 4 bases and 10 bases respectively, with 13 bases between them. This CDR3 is CASSGVSAQELFF. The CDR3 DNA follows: TGTGCCAGCAGTGGTGTTAGCGCCCAGGAGCTGTTTTTT.

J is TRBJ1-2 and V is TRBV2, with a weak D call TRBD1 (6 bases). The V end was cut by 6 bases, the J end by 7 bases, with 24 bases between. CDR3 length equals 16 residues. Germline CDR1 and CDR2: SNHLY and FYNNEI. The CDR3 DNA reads TGTGCCAGCAGGGATGACAACAGGGACCCGAAAAGTGGCTACACCTTC. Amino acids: CASRDDNRDPKSGYTF.

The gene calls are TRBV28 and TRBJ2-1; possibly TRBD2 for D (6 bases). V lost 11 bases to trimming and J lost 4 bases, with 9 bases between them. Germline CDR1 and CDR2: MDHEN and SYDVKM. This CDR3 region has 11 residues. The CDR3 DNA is TGTGCCTCCGGGACTTACAATGAGCAGTTCTTC. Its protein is CASGTYNEQFF. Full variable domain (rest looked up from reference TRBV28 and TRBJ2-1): DVKVTQSSRYLVKRTGEKVFLECVQDMDHENMFWYRQDPGLGLRLIYFSYDVKMKEKGDIPEGYSVSREKKERFSLILESASTNQTSMYLCASGTYNEQFFGPGTRLTVL.

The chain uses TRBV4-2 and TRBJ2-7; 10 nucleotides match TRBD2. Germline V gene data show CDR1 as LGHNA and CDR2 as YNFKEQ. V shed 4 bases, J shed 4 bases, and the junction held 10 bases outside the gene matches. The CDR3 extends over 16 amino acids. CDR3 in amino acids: CASSPGIAGGTYEQYF. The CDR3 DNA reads TGTGCCAGCAGCCCCGGTATAGCGGGAGGAACTTACGAGCAGTACTTC.

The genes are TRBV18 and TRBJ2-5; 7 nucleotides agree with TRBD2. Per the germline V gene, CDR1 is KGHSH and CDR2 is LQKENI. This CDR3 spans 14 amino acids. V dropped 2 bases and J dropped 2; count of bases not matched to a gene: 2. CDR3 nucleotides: TGTGCCAGCTCACCAGGGACTACTCAAGAGACCCAGTACTTC. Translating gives CASSPGTTQETQYF.

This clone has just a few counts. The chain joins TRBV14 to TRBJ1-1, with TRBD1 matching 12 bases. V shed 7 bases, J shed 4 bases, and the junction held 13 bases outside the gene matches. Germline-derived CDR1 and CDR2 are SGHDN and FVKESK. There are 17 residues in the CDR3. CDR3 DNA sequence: TGTGCCAGCACCCGAAAGGGGGACAGGGGGCGCGGCACTGAAGCTTTCTTT. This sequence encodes CASTRKGDRGRGTEAFF.

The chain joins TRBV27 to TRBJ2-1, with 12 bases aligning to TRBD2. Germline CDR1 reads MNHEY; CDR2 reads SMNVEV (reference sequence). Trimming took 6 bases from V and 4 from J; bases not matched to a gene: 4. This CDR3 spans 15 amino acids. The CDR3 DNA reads TGTGCCAGCAGGACTAGCGGGGGACCTTACAATGAGCAGTTCTTC. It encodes CASRTSGGPYNEQFF.

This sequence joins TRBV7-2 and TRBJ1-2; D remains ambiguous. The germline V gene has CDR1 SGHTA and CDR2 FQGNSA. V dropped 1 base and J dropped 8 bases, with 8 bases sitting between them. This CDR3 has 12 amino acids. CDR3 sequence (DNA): TGTGCCAGCAGCTTAGAGGAGGGAGGCTACACCTTC. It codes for CASSLEEGGYTF.

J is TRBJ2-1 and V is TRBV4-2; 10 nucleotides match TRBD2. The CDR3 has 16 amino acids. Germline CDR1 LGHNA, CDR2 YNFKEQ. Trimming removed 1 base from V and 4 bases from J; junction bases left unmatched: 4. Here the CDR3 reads CASSQVSSGSYNEQFF. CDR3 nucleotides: TGTGCCAGCAGCCAAGTCTCTAGCGGGAGTTACAATGAGCAGTTCTTC.

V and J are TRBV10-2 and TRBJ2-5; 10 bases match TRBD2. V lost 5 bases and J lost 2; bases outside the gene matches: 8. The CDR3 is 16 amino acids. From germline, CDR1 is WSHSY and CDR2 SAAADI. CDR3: CASSLLAGEGQETQYF. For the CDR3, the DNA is TGCGCCAGCAGTCTTCTAGCGGGAGAGGGTCAAGAGACCCAGTACTTC.

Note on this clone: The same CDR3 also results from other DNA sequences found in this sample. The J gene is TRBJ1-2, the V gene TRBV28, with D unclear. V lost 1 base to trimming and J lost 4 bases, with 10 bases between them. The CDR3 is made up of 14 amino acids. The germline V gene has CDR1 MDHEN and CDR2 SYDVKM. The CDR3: CASSLLAGFYGYTF. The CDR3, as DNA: TGTGCCAGCAGTTTATTAGCAGGTTTCTATGGCTACACCTTC.

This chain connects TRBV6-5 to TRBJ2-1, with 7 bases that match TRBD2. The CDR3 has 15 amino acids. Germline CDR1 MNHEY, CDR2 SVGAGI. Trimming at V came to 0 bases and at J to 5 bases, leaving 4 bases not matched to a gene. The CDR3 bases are TGTGCCAGCAGTTACTCGATCCTAGCGGACAATGAGCAGTTCTTC. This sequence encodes CASSYSILADNEQFF.

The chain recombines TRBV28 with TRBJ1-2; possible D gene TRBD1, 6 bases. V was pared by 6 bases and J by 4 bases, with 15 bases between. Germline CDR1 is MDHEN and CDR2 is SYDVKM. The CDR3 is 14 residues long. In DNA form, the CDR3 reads TGTGCCAGCAGCCCCGGACAGCTTCTCTATGGCTACACCTTC. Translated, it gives CASSPGQLLYGYTF.

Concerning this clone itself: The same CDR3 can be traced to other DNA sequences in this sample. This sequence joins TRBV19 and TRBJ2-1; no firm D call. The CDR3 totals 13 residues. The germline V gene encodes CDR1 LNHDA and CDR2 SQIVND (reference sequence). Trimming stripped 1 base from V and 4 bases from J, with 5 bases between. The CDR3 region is CASSIGSYNEQFF. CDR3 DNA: TGTGCCAGTAGTATAGGCAGTTACAATGAGCAGTTCTTC.

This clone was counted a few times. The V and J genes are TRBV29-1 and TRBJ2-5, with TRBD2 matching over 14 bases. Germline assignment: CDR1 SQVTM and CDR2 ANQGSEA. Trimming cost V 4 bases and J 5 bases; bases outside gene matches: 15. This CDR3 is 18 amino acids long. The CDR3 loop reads CSVGEPGLAGDARETQYF. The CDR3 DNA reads TGCAGCGTTGGGGAACCGGGACTAGCGGGAGACGCGCGGGAGACCCAGTACTTC.

DNA of the CDR3: TGTGCCAGCAGCCCGAGACTAGCGGCGAACTCCTACGAGCAGTACTTC. It encodes CASSPRLAANSYEQYF. This rearrangement joins TRBV5-6 to TRBJ2-7, with 9 positions matching TRBD2. Germline V gives CDR1 SGHDT, CDR2 YYEEEE. The CDR3 runs 16 residues. With V trimmed by 4 bases and J by 0 bases, 8 bases remained unmatched.

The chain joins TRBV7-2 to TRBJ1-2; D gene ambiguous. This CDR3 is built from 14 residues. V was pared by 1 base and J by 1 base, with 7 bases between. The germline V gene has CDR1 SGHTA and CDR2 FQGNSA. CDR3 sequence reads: CASSLVVDNYGYTF. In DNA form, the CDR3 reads TGTGCCAGCAGCTTAGTGGTCGATAACTATGGCTACACCTTC.

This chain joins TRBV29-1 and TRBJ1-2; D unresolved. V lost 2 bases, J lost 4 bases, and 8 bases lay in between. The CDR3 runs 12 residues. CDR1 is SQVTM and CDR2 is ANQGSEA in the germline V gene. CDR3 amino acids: CSVETVGYGYTF. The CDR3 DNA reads TGCAGCGTTGAAACAGTAGGCTATGGCTACACCTTC.

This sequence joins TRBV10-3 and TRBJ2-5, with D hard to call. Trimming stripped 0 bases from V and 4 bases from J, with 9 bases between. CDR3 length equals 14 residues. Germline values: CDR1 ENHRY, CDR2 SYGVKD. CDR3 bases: TGTGCCATCAGTGAGTCACGGGCCGGAGAGACCCAGTACTTC. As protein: CAISESRAGETQYF.